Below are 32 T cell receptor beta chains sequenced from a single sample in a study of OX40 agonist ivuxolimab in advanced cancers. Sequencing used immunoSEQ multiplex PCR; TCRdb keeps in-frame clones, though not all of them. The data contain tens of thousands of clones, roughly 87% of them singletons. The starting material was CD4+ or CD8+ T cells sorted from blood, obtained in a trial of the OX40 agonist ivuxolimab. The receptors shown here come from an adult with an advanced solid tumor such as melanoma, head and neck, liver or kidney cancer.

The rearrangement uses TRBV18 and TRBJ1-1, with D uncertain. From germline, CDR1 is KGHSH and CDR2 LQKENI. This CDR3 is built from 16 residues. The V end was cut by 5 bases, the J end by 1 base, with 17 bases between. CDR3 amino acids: CASSYSGDLRNTEAFF. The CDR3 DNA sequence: TGTGCCAGCTCATACTCTGGGGATTTGAGGAACACTGAAGCTTTCTTT.

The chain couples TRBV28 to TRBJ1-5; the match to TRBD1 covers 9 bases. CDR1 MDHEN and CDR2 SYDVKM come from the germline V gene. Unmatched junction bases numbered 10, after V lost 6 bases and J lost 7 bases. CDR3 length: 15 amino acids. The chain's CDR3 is CASSPGDRDPQPQHF. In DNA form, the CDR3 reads TGTGCCAGCAGCCCAGGGGACAGGGATCCCCAGCCCCAGCATTTT.

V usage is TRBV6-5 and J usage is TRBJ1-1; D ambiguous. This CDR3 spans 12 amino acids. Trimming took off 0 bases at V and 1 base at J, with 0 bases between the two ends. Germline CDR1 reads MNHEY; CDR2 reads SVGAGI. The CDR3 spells CASSYSNTEAFF. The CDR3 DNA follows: TGTGCCAGCAGTTACTCGAACACTGAAGCTTTCTTT.

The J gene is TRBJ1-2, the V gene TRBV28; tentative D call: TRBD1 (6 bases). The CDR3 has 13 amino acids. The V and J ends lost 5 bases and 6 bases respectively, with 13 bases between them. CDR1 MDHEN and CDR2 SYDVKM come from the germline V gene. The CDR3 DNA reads TGTGCCAGCAGTCTAGGGGGGGCCGATGGCTACACCTTC. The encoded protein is CASSLGGADGYTF.

The CDR3 DNA follows: TGTGCCAGCTCACCACCTGGACAGGGCAAGAGTGAAGCTTTCTTT. Its protein product is CASSPPGQGKSEAFF. The chain links TRBV18 to TRBJ1-1; the match to TRBD1 covers 8 bases. Per germline, CDR1 KGHSH and CDR2 LQKENI. This CDR3 has 15 residues. Trimming removed 0 bases from V and 7 bases from J; junction bases left unmatched: 7.

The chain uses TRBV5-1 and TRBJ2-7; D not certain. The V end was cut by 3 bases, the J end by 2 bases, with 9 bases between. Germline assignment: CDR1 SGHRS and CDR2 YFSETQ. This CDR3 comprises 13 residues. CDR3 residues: CASSSDKPYEQYF. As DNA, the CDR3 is TGCGCCAGCAGCTCCGACAAGCCCTACGAGCAGTACTTC.

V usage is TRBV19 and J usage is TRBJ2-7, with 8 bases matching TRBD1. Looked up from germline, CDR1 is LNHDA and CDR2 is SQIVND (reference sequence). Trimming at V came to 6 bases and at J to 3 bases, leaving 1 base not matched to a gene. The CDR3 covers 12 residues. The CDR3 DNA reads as TGTGCCAGTAGCACAGGGGGCTACGAGCAGTACTTC. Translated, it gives CASSTGGYEQYF.

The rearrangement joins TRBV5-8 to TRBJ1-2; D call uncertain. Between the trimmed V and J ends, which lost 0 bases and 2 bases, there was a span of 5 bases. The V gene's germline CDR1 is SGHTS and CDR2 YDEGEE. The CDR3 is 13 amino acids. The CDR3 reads CASSLEGNYGYTF. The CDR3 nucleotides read TGTGCCAGCAGCTTGGAGGGAAACTATGGCTACACCTTC.

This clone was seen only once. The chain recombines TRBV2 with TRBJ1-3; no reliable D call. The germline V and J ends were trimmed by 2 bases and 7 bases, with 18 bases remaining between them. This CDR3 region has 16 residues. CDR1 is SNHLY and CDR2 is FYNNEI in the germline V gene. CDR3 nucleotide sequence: TGTGCCAGCAGTGAAAGCGGCAGCTTGGGCTTTAACACCATATATTTT. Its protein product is CASSESGSLGFNTIYF.

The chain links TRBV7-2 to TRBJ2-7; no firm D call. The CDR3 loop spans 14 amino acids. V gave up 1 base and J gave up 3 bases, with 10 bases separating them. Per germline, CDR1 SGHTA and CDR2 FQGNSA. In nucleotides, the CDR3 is TGTGCCAGCAGCTTAGGCCCCAGCAGCTACGAGCAGTACTTC. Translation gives CASSLGPSSYEQYF.

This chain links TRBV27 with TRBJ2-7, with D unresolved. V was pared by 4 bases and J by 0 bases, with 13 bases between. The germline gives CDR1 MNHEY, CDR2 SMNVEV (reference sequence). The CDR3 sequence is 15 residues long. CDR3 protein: CASSSNGGNSYEQYF. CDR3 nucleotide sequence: TGTGCCAGCAGTTCTAACGGCGGCAACTCCTACGAGCAGTACTTC.

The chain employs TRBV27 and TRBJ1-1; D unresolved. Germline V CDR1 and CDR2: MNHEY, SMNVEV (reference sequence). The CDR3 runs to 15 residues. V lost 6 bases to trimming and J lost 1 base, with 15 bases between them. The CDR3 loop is CASSSFGRRNTEAFF. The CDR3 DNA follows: TGTGCCAGCAGCTCTTTCGGGCGGAGGAACACTGAAGCTTTCTTT.

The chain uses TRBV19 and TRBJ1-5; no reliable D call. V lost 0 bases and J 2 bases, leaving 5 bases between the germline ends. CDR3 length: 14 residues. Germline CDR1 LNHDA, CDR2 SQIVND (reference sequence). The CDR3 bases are TGTGCCAGTAGTATAGATACGGGCAATCAGCCCCAGCATTTT. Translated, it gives CASSIDTGNQPQHF.

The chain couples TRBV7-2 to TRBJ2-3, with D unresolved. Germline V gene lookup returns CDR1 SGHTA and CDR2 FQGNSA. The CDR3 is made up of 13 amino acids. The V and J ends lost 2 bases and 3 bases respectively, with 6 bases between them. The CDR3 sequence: CASSLLETDTQYF. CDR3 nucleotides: TGTGCCAGCAGCTTACTAGAAACAGATACGCAGTATTTT.

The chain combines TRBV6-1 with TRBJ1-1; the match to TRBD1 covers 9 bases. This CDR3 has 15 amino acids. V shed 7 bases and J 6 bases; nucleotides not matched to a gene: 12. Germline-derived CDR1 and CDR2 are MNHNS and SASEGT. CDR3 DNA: TGTGCCAGCACTCGAGGGGCACAGGGGGCCCCTGAAGCTTTCTTT. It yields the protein CASTRGAQGAPEAFF.

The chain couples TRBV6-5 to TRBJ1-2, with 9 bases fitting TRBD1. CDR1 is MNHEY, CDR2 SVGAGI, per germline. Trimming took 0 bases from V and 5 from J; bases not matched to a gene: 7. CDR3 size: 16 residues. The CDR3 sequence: CASSYSGTGYIYGYTF. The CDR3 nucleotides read TGTGCCAGCAGTTACTCTGGGACAGGGTATATTTATGGCTACACCTTC.

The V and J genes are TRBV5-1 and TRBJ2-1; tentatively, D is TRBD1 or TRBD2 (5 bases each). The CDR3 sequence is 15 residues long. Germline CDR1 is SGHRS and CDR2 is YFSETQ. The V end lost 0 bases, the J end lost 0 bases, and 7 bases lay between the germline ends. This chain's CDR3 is CASSLGGVSYNEQFF. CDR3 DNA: TGCGCCAGCAGCTTGGGAGGGGTCTCCTACAATGAGCAGTTCTTC.

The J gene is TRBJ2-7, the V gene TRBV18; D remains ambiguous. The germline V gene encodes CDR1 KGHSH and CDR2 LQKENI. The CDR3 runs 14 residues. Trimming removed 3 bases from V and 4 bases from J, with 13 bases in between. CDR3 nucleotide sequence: TGTGCCAGCTCACCCCCCTCCAACCCGTACGAGCAGTACTTC. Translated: CASSPPSNPYEQYF.

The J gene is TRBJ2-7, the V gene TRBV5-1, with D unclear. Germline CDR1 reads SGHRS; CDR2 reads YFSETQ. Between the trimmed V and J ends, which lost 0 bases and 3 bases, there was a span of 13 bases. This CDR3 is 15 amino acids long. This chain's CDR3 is CASSLGLGFSYEQYF. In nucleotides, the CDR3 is TGCGCCAGCAGCTTGGGATTGGGGTTCAGCTACGAGCAGTACTTC.

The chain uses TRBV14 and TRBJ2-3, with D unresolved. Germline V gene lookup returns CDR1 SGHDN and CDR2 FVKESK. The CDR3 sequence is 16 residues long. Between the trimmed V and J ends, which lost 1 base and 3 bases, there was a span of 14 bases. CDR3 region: CASSQGRVLTTDTQYF. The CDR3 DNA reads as TGTGCCAGCAGCCAAGGCCGGGTCCTAACGACAGATACGCAGTATTTT.

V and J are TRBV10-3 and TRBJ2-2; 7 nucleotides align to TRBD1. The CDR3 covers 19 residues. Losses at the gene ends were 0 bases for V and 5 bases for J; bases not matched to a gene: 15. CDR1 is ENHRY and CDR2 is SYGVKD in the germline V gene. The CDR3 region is CAISESKVVGDRFTGELFF. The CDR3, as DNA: TGTGCCATCAGTGAGTCGAAGGTAGTGGGGGACAGATTTACCGGGGAGCTGTTTTTT.

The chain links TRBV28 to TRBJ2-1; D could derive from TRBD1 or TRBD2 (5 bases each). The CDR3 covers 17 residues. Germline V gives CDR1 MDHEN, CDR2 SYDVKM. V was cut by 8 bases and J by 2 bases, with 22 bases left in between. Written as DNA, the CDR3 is TGTGCCAGCCGGAGAACTCGACGGTGGGGACCCTACAATGAGCAGTTCTTC. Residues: CASRRTRRWGPYNEQFF.

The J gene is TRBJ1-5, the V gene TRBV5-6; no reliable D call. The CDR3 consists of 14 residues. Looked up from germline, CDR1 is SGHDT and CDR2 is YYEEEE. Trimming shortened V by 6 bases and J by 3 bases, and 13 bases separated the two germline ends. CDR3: CASKKRADNQPQHF. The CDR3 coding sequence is TGTGCCAGCAAAAAAAGGGCTGACAATCAGCCCCAGCATTTT.

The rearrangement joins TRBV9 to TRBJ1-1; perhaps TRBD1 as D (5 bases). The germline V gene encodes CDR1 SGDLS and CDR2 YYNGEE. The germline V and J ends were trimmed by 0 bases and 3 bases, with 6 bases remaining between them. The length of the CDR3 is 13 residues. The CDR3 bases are TGTGCCAGCAGCGTAGTGGGGGACACTGAAGCTTTCTTT. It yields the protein CASSVVGDTEAFF.

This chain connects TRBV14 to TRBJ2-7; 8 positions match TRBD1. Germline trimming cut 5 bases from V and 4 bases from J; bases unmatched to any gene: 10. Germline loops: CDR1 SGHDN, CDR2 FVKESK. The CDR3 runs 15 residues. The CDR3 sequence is CASSTRQGPLYEQYF. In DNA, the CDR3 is TGTGCCAGCAGCACCCGACAGGGGCCCCTATACGAGCAGTACTTC.

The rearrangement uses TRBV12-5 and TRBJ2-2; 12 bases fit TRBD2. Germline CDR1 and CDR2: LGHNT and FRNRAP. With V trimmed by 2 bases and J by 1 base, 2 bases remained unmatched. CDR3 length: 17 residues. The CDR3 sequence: CASGLTTSGRNTGELFF. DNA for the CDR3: TGTGCTAGTGGTTTGACGACTAGCGGGAGGAACACCGGGGAGCTGTTTTTT.

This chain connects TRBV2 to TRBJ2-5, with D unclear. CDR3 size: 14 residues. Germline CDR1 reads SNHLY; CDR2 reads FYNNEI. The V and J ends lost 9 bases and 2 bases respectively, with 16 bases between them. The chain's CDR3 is CARGATNRQETQYF. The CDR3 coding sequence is TGTGCCAGGGGCGCGACGAACCGACAAGAGACCCAGTACTTC.

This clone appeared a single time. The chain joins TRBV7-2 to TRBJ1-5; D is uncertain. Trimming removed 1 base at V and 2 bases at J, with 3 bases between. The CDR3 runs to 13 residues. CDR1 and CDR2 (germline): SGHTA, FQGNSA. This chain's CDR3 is CASSLERNQPQHF. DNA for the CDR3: TGTGCCAGCAGCTTAGAGCGCAATCAGCCCCAGCATTTT.

DNA for the CDR3: TGTGCCAGCAGCCACCGGACTAGCGGGATTTCAGATACGCAGTATTTT. Its protein product is CASSHRTSGISDTQYF. This chain joins TRBV4-2 and TRBJ2-3; 12 positions match TRBD2. Trimming took 3 bases from V and 4 from J; bases not matched to a gene: 5. Germline V lookup: CDR1 LGHNA, CDR2 YNFKEQ. This CDR3 has 16 residues.

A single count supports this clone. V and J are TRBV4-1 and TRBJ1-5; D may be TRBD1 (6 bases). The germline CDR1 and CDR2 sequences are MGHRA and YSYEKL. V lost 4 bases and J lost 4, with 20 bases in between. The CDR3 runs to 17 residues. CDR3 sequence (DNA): TGCGCCAGCAGCCCGGGAAGGGGGGGACGGGTTAATCAGCCCCAGCATTTT. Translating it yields CASSPGRGGRVNQPQHF.

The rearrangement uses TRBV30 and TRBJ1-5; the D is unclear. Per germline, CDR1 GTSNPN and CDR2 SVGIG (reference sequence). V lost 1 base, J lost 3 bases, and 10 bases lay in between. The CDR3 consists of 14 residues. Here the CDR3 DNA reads TGTGCCTGGAGTGAGAACAGCTCCAATCAGCCCCAGCATTTT. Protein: CAWSENSSNQPQHF.

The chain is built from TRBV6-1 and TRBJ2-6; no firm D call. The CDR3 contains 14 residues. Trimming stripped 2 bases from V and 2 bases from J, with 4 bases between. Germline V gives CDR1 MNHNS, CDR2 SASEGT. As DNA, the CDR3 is TGTGCCAGCAGTGAAACTACTGGGGCCAACGTCCTGACTTTC. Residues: CASSETTGANVLTF.